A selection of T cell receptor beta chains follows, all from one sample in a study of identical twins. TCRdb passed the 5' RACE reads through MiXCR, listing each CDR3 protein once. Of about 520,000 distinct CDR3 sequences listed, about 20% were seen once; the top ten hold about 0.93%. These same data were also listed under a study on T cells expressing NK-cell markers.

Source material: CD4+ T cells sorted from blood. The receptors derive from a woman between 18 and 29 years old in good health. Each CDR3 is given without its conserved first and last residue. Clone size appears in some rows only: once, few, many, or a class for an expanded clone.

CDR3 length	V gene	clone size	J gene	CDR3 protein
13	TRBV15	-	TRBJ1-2	ATSVRGRGPYGYT
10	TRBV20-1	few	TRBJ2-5	SARPRVGTQY
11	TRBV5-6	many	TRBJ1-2	ASSPQGVYGYT
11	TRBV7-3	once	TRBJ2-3	ASSLTLEDTQY
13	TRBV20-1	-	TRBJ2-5	SASKAGGTQETQY
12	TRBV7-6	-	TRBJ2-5	ASSLADSGETQY
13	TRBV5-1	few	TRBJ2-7	ASSQDRGTVYEQY
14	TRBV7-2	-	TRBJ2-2	ASSLVYGSNTGELF
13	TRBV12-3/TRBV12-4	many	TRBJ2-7	ASSPTSGGPYEQY
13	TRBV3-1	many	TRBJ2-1	ASSLGGLGYNEQF
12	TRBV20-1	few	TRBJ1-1	SAPKQGTDTEAF